The clone carrying this T cell receptor beta chain has a handful of counts. No antigen is known for it. In TCRdb, the reads were re-called with MiXCR into one record per CDR3 protein. The data hold about 840 distinct CDR3 sequences, with about three quarters observed a single time. This entry is derived from a study of regulatory T cells in long-lasting Graves disease. Study outcomes and limitations: Persistent disease favored TRBV28, TRBJ1-2 and TRBJ2-5. Persistent patients shared more public clonotypes (fewer than 3,000) than newly diagnosed patients (about 1,000).

The CDR3 is 13 residues long. After removal of 6 bases from V and 3 bases from J, the junction contained 2 bases not matched to a gene. PBMC-derived RNA was used for the TCR library. The sample in question was peripheral blood mononuclear cells (PBMCs), obtained with antithyroid drug treatment, in newly diagnosed or persistent Graves disease (not recorded which). The chain is built from TRBV12-3 or TRBV12-4 and TRBJ2-7; 10 bases are shared with TRBD2. The sequence derives from a female donor with Graves disease. CDR3 protein: CASRVAGGYEQYF. CDR3 DNA: TGTGCCAGCAGAGTAGCGGGAGGCTACGAGCAGTACTTC.